This is a list of T cell receptor beta chains from one sample in a study of T cell responses to AZD1222 COVID-19 vaccine. TCRdb's copy holds only in-frame clones and misses some; the assay was immunoSEQ multiplex PCR. The sample shows 90,000 to 110,000 clones, 91% of them seen only once. The material sequenced was peripheral blood, taken on day 0 of AZD1222 vaccination. These receptor sequences come from an adult in good health. CDR3s include the opening cysteine and the closing phenylalanine or tryptophan. The D gene is left open where the match is weak. Where a row states a size, it is once, few, many or the class of an expanded clone; other rows omit it.

abundance,j_gene,v_gene,d_gene,len,CDR3nt,CDR3aa
.,TRBJ2-7,TRBV6-1,.,14,TGTGCCAGCAGTGATTACTCCATTACCTACGAGCAGTACTTC,CASSDYSITYEQYF
.,TRBJ2-3,TRBV5-1,TRBD2,19,TGCGCCAGCAGCTTGGTGGCCCAGCGGGGGGGCGGGGGCACAGATACGCAGTATTTT,CASSLVAQRGGGGTDTQYF
.,TRBJ1-1,TRBV18,.,21,TGTGCCAGCTCACCATACGCCCCGGGCCCCGACAGCAGGGGTTTGAACACTGAAGCTTTCTTT,CASSPYAPGPDSRGLNTEAFF
.,TRBJ1-1,TRBV19,.,12,TGTGCCAGTATGCAGGGGAGCAGTGAAGCTTTCTTT,CASMQGSSEAFF
.,TRBJ1-1,TRBV6-6,TRBD1,14,TGTGCCGTGCGACAGGGGGCAATGGGAACTGAAGCTTTCTTT,CAVRQGAMGTEAFF
.,TRBJ1-3,TRBV30,.,13,TGTGCCTGGGACCGGAGCTCTGGAAACACCATATATTTT,CAWDRSSGNTIYF
.,TRBJ1-1,TRBV4-3,.,15,TGCGCCAGCAGCCAAGCGAACGGTGGTGACACTGAAGCTTTCTTT,CASSQANGGDTEAFF
.,TRBJ1-2,TRBV6-1,TRBD1,14,TGTGCCAGCAGTGAAGGACAGGGCGGGTATGGCTACACCTTC,CASSEGQGGYGYTF
once,TRBJ2-7,TRBV7-8,.,15,TGTGCCAGCAGCTTAGGCGGTCTTGGGCTTTACGAGCAGTACTTC,CASSLGGLGLYEQYF
.,TRBJ2-7,TRBV30,.,12,TGTGCCTGGAGTGTACAGTTCTACGAGCAGTACTTC,CAWSVQFYEQYF
few,TRBJ2-3,TRBV15,.,15,TGTGCCACCAGCAGAGATCAGATGGAAACAGATACGCAGTATTTT,CATSRDQMETDTQYF
.,TRBJ2-3,TRBV5-1,TRBD2,16,TGCGCCAGCAGCTTAAACGGACTAGCGGACACAGATACGCAGTATTTT,CASSLNGLADTDTQYF
once,TRBJ1-1,TRBV7-9,TRBD1,15,TGTGCCAGCAGCCCCCCGGGGACAGGGAACACTGAAGCTTTCTTT,CASSPPGTGNTEAFF
.,TRBJ1-1,TRBV6-2/TRBV6-3,TRBD1,14,TGTGCCAGCAGTTACGGTGGACAGGGTCCTGAAGCTTTCTTT,CASSYGGQGPEAFF
.,TRBJ1-1,TRBV3-1/TRBV3-2,.,13,TGTGCCAGCAGCCCGAGTGAGAGAACTGAAGCTTTCTTT,CASSPSERTEAFF
.,TRBJ1-6,TRBV30,.,11,TGTGCCTGGAGTATGAATTCACCCCTCCACTTT,CAWSMNSPLHF
.,TRBJ1-1,TRBV27,.,16,TGTGCCAGCAGTCTGCGCGGCCCCGTATCGAACACTGAAGCTTTCTTT,CASSLRGPVSNTEAFF
.,TRBJ1-2,TRBV4-2,.,15,TGTGCCAGCAGCCAAGATTTGTCGGTCTTCTATGGCTACACCTTC,CASSQDLSVFYGYTF
once,TRBJ1-1,TRBV19,.,16,TGTGCCAGTATCCCTGGACGGACAGAAATGAACACTGAAGCTTTCTTT,CASIPGRTEMNTEAFF
once,TRBJ1-2,TRBV5-1,.,15,TGCGCCAGCAGCCCGGCAGGAGATATAGACTATGGCTACACCTTC,CASSPAGDIDYGYTF
few,TRBJ1-5,TRBV11-2,.,14,TGTGCCAGCAGCTTAGATACCTACAGTCAGCCCCAGCATTTT,CASSLDTYSQPQHF
.,TRBJ1-6,TRBV2,.,15,TGTGCCAGCAGTGATGGACAGTCCTGGAATTCACCCCTCCACTTT,CASSDGQSWNSPLHF
once,TRBJ2-5,TRBV10-1,.,14,TGCGCCAGCAGTTCAGGGGAAGCCCAAGAGACCCAGTACTTC,CASSSGEAQETQYF
.,TRBJ1-5,TRBV6-5,TRBD1,16,TGTGCCAGCAGTTACCAAAGACAGGGTAGCAATCAGCCCCAGCATTTT,CASSYQRQGSNQPQHF
.,TRBJ2-1,TRBV11-3,TRBD2,17,TGTGCCAGCAGCACTTGGACTAGCGGGAGCTCCTACAATGAGCAGTTCTTC,CASSTWTSGSSYNEQFF
.,TRBJ1-6,TRBV30,.,13,TGTGCCTGGAGTTGGATGCAGGCCTCACCCCTCCACTTT,CAWSWMQASPLHF
.,TRBJ2-1,TRBV12-5,.,18,TGTGCTAGTGGTTTGAACCCGCGAGGGGGGGAGGCTGATAATGAGCAGTTCTTC,CASGLNPRGGEADNEQFF
.,TRBJ1-5,TRBV30,.,15,TGTGCCTGGAGTCTGGGGACGTATAGCAATCAGCCCCAGCATTTT,CAWSLGTYSNQPQHF
few,TRBJ2-3,TRBV19,.,15,TGTGCCAGTAGTAAGCAGGGGCCTGGCACAGATACGCAGTATTTT,CASSKQGPGTDTQYF
.,TRBJ1-5,TRBV10-3,.,13,TGTGCCATCAGCCGGGACCTCAATCAGCCCCAGCATTTT,CAISRDLNQPQHF
.,TRBJ1-4,TRBV7-9,.,13,TGTGCCAGCAGCCCTGGAACTAATGAAAAACTGTTTTTT,CASSPGTNEKLFF
.,TRBJ1-1,TRBV5-1,TRBD1,14,TGCGCCAGCAGCTCCGGGACAGGGGGCAGGGTAGCTTTCTTT,CASSSGTGGRVAFF
.,TRBJ2-6,TRBV4-2,.,17,TGTGCCAGCAGCCAAGAAGGGGGGAGGCATGGGGCCAACGTCCTGACTTTC,CASSQEGGRHGANVLTF
.,TRBJ1-1,TRBV10-3,.,18,TGTGCCATCAGTGAGTCCGCAGACAGTACACTTATGAACACTGAAGCTTTCTTT,CAISESADSTLMNTEAFF
.,TRBJ2-5,TRBV13,.,15,TGTGCCAGCAGCAGATCCGGGACGGGAAAAGAGACCCAGTACTTC,CASSRSGTGKETQYF
.,TRBJ2-6,TRBV7-2,.,16,TGTGCCAGCAGCTTAGTACGTGACTCTGGGGCCAACGTCCTGACTTTC,CASSLVRDSGANVLTF
.,TRBJ2-1,TRBV12-3/TRBV12-4,.,12,TGTGCCAGCAGTAATTCCGGGTCCATGGCGTTCTTC,CASSNSGSMAFF
medium-sized,TRBJ2-7,TRBV6-5,TRBD1,14,TGTGCCAGCAACCGGGACAGGGGAAGATACGAGCAGTACTTC,CASNRDRGRYEQYF
.,TRBJ2-1,TRBV18,TRBD2,16,TGTGCCAGCTCGCCCCCGGGACTAGCGGGTTACAATGAGCAGTTCTTC,CASSPPGLAGYNEQFF
.,TRBJ2-1,TRBV4-1,TRBD2,18,TGCGCCAGCAGCCCGTACAGTAGCGGGGGGGCCTCCTACAATGAGCAGTTCTTC,CASSPYSSGGASYNEQFF
.,TRBJ1-5,TRBV2,.,13,TGTGCCAGCAGTGAAGCAGACTCCCTGGCCCAGCATTTT,CASSEADSLAQHF
once,TRBJ2-7,TRBV18,.,13,TGTGCCAGCTCACCCTCGAACACCTACGAGCAGTACTTC,CASSPSNTYEQYF
.,TRBJ2-7,TRBV19,.,11,TGTGCCAGTAGGGGATCCTACGAGCAGTACTTC,CASRGSYEQYF
once,TRBJ1-2,TRBV14,.,14,TGTGCCAGCAGCCAAGGGGCGGGGAACTATGGCTACACCTTC,CASSQGAGNYGYTF
.,TRBJ1-3,TRBV2,.,14,TGTGCCAGCAGCAAGACAGAGGTCGGAAACACCATATATTTT,CASSKTEVGNTIYF
.,TRBJ2-1,TRBV4-1,.,15,TGCGCCAGCAGCCAAGATCATGGGTCGAGGGGAGAGCAGTTCTTC,CASSQDHGSRGEQFF
.,TRBJ1-3,TRBV19,.,14,TGTGCCAGTAGTATCCGGACGGCTGGAAACACCATATATTTT,CASSIRTAGNTIYF
.,TRBJ1-4,TRBV15,.,11,TGTGCCACCAGCAGAAATGAAAAACTGTTTTTT,CATSRNEKLFF
.,TRBJ2-1,TRBV7-2,TRBD2,15,TGTGCCAGCAGCCCTGGGCGGGGGGGCTACAATGAGCAGTTCTTC,CASSPGRGGYNEQFF
.,TRBJ1-1,TRBV18,.,16,TGTGCCAGCTCACCACGTTTACGGGGGCTGAACACTGAAGCTTTCTTT,CASSPRLRGLNTEAFF
.,TRBJ2-7,TRBV30,TRBD2,13,TGTGCCTGGAGTCGCGCTAGCGGCTACGAGCAGTACTTC,CAWSRASGYEQYF
.,TRBJ2-2,TRBV6-1,TRBD1,15,TGTGCCAGCAGCTCCACCAGGGGGCGGGCCGGGGAGCTGTTTTTT,CASSSTRGRAGELFF
.,TRBJ1-2,TRBV6-2/TRBV6-3,.,12,TGTGCCAGCAGCCGCCGCGTCGACGGCTACACCTTC,CASSRRVDGYTF
.,TRBJ2-7,TRBV5-1,.,15,TGCGCCAGCAGCTTGGAGAGCGGGTCGGTGTACGAGCAGTACTTC,CASSLESGSVYEQYF
.,TRBJ1-2,TRBV6-5,TRBD1,14,TGTGCCAGCAGTCGACCCCAGGGGGACTATGGCTACACCTTC,CASSRPQGDYGYTF
.,TRBJ2-3,TRBV9,.,15,TGTGCCAGCAGCCCGCTCGCGGGGAGCACAGATACGCAGTATTTT,CASSPLAGSTDTQYF
.,TRBJ1-6,TRBV4-2,TRBD1,16,TGTGCCAGCAGCCAAGACTCGACAGGGGATAATTCACCCCTCCACTTT,CASSQDSTGDNSPLHF
.,TRBJ2-2,TRBV30,.,13,TGTGCCTGGGGATCCGAAGGTTCCGGGGAGCTGTTTTTT,CAWGSEGSGELFF